The clone carrying this T cell receptor beta chain was detected once. The DNA is omitted, as the CDR3 cannot be located on it reliably, and the CDR3 follows TCRdb's listing. These data belong to a study of blood T cell repertoires in COVID-19. About the research overall: The United States, Italy and Spain supplied acute and convalescent COVID-19 samples. PBMCs, B-cell-depleted T cells, or T cells provided the cDNA or gDNA that made up the material.

TCRdb keeps only in-frame clones here, not all; method: immunoSEQ multiplex PCR. The sample includes about 160,000 clones, roughly 90% seen only once; the top ten take around 2.9%. Germline V gene data show CDR1 as LNHDA and CDR2 as SQIVND (reference sequence). The CDR3 is made up of 15 amino acids, end residues included. The V gene is TRBV19, the J gene TRBJ2-2; TRBD2 reflects the table's D call only, with no check against the DNA. This sequence originates from a man between 60 and 75 years old with acute or convalescent COVID-19. Material: peripheral blood. The CDR3 sequence is CASSPSVRRAGELFF.